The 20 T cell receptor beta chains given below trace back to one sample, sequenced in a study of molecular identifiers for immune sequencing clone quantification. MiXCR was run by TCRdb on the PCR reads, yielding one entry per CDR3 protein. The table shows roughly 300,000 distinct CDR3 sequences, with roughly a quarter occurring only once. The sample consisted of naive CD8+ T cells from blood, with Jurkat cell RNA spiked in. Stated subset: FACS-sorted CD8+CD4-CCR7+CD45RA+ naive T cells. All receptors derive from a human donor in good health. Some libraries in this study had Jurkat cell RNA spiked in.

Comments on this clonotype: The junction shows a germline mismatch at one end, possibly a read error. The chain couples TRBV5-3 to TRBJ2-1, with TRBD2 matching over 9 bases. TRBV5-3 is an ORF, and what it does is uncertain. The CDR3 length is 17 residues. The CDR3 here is CASSGSGSLAGYNEQLF. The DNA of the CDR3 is TGTGCCAGCAGCGGGAGCGGGTCCCTAGCGGGGTACAATGAGCAGCTCTTC.

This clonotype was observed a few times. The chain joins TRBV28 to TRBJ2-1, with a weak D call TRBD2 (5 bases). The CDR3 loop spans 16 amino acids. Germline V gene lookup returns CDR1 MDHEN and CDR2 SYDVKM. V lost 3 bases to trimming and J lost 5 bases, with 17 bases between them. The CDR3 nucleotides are TGTGCCAGCAGTTTCCCCCATCCCCCTAGCAACAATGAGCAGTTCTTC. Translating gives CASSFPHPPSNNEQFF.

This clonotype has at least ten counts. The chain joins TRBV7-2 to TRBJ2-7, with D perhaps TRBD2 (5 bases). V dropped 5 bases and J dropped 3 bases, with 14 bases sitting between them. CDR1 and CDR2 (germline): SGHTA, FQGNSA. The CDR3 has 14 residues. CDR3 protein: CASSPQDSDYEQYF. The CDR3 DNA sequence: TGTGCCAGCAGCCCCCAGGACTCCGACTACGAGCAGTACTTC.

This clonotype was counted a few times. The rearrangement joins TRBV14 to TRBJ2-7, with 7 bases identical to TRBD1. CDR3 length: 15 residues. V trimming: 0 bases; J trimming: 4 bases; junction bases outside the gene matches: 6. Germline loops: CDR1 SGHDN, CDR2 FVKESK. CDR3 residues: CASSQDPQGRYEQYF. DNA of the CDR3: TGTGCCAGCAGCCAAGACCCACAGGGGCGATACGAGCAGTACTTC.

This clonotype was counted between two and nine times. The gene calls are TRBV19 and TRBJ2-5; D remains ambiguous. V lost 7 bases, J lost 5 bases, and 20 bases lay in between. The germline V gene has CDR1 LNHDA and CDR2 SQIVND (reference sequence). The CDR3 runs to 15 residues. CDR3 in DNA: TGTGCCAGTACCCCAGAAGGGTTAGTCGAGGAGACCCAGTACTTC. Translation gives CASTPEGLVEETQYF.

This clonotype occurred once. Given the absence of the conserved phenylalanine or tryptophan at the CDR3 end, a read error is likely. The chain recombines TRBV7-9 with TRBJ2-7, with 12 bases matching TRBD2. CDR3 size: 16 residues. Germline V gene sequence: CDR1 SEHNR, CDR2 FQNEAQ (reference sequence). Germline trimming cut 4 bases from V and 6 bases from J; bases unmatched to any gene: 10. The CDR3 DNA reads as TGTGCCAGCAGCTCAAGCCAACTAGCGGGAGGTACCGAGCAGTACTCC. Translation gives CASSSSQLAGGTEQYS.

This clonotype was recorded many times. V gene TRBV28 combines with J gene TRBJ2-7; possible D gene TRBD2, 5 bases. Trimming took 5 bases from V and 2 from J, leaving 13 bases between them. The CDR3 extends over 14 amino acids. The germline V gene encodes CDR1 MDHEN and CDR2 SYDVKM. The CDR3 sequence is CASSPPAEAYEQYF. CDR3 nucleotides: TGTGCCAGCAGTCCTCCCGCGGAGGCCTACGAGCAGTACTTC.

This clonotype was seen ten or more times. In nucleotides, the CDR3 is TGTGCCAGCAGCTTACTGTACGGAGATACGCAGTATTTT. Its translation: CASSLLYGDTQYF. This chain joins TRBV13 and TRBJ2-3; no definite D call. The V end lost 2 bases, the J end lost 5 bases, and 8 bases lay between the germline ends. This CDR3 is 13 amino acids long. Germline lookup yields CDR1 PRHDT and CDR2 FYEKMQ (reference sequence).

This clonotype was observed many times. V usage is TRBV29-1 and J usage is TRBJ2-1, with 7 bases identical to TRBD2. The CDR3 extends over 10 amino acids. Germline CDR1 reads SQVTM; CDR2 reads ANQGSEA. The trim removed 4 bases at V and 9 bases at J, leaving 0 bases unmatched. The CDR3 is CSVGGGEQFF. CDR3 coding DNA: TGCAGCGTTGGGGGGGGTGAGCAGTTCTTC.

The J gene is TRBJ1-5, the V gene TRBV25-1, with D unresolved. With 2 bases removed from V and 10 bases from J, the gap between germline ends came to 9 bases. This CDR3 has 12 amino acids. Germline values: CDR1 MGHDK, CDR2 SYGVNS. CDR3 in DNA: TGTGCCAGCAGTGAAGGTATAGGTCCCCAGCATTTT. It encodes CASSEGIGPQHF.

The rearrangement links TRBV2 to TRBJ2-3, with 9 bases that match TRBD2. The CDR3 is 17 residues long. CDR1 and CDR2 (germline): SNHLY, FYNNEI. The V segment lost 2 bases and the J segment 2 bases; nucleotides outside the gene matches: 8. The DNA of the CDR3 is TGTGCCAGCAGTGAACCGGTTAGCGGGAGCCCCACAGATACGCAGTATTTT. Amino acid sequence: CASSEPVSGSPTDTQYF.

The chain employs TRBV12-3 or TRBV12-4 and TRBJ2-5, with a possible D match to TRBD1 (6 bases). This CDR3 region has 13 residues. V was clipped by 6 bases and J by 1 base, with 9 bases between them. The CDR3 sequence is CASRWDTQETQYF. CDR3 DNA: TGTGCCAGCAGATGGGACACCCAAGAGACCCAGTACTTC.

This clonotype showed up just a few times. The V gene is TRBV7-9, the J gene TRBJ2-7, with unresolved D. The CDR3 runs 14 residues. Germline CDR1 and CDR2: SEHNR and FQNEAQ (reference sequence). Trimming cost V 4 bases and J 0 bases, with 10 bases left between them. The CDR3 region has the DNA TGTGCCAGCAGCTCTTCCTACAACTCCTACGAGCAGTACTTC. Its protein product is CASSSSYNSYEQYF. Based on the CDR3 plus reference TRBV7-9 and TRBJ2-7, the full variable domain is DTGVSQNPRHKITKRGQNVTFRCDPISEHNRLYWYRQTLGQGPEFLTYFQNEAQLEKSRLLSDRFSAERPKGSFSTLEIQRTEQGDSAMYLCASSSSYNSYEQYFGPGTRLTVT.

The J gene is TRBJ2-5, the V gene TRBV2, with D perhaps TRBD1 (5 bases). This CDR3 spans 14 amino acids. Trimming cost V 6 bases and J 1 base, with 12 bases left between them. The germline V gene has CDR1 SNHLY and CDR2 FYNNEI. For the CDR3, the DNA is TGTGCCAGCAGAGGGGTCTTCACCCAAGAGACCCAGTACTTC. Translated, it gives CASRGVFTQETQYF.

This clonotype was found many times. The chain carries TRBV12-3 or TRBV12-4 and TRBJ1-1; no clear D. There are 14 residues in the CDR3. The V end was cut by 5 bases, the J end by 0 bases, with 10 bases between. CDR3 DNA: TGTGCCAGCAGTCACGGAAACATGAACACTGAAGCTTTCTTT. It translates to CASSHGNMNTEAFF.

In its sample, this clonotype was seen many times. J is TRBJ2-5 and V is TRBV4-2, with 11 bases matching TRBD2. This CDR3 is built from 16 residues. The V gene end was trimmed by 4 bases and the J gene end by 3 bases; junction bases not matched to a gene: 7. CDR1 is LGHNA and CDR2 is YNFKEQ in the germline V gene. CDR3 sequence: CASSRELAGAKETQYF. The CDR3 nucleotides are TGTGCCAGCAGCCGAGAACTAGCGGGGGCAAAAGAGACCCAGTACTTC.

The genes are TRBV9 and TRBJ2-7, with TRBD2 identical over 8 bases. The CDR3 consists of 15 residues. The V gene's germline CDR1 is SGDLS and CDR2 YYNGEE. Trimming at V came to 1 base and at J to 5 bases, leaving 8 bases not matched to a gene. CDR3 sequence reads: CASSVRGGNSDEQYF. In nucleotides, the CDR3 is TGTGCCAGCAGCGTACGGGGGGGCAATAGCGACGAGCAGTACTTC.

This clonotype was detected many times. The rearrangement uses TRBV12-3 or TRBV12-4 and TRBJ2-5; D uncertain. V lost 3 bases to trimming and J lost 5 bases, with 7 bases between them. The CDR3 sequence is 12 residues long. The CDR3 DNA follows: TGTGCCAGCAGTTTTACCTCGGAGACCCAGTACTTC. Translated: CASSFTSETQYF.

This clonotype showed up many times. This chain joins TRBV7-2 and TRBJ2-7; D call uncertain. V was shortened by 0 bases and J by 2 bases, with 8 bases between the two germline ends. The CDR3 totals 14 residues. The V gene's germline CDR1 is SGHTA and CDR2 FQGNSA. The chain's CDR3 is CASSLAGATYEQYF. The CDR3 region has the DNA TGTGCCAGCAGCTTAGCGGGTGCCACCTACGAGCAGTACTTC. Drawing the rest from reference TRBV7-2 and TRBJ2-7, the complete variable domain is GAGVSQSPSNKVTEKGKDVELRCDPISGHTALYWYRQSLGQGLEFLIYFQGNSAPDKSGLPSDRFSAERTGGSVSTLTIQRTQQEDSAVYLCASSLAGATYEQYFGPGTRLTVT.

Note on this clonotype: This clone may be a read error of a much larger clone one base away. CDR3 DNA sequence: TGTGCCAGCAGCTCCAGCGACGAGCAGTACTTC. It is translated as CASSSSDEQYF. The chain couples TRBV7-6 to TRBJ2-7; the D is unclear. CDR3 length equals 11 residues. Per germline, CDR1 SGHVS and CDR2 FNYEAQ. Trimming took off 4 bases at V and 5 bases at J, with 6 bases between the two ends.